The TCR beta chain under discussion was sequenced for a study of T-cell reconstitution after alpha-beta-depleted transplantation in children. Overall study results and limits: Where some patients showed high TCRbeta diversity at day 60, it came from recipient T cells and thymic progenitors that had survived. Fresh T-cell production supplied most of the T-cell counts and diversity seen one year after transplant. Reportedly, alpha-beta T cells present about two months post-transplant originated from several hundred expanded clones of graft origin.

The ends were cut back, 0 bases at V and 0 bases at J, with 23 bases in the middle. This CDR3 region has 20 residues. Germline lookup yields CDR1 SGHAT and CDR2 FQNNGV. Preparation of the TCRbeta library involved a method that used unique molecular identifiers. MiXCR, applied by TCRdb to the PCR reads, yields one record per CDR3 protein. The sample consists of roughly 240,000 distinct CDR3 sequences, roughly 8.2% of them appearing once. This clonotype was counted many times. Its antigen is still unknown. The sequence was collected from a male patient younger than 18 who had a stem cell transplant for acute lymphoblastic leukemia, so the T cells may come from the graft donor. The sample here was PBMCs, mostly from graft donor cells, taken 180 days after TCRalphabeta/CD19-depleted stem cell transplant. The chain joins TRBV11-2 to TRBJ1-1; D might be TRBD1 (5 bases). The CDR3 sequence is CASSLEIGRTSRRMNTEAFF. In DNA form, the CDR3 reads TGTGCCAGCAGCTTAGAGATCGGCCGGACAAGCCGGAGGATGAACACTGAAGCTTTCTTT.